The 12 T cell receptor beta chains below were found in one sample sequenced in a study of blood T cells in healthy people across ages. For the second PCR, which ran for about 7 to 11 cycles, a sample-barcoded 5' primer and a J-beta primer mix were used. TCRdb called the 5' RACE reads again in MiXCR, with one record for every CDR3 protein. Of 550,000 to 600,000 distinct CDR3 sequences detected, 25% to 30% appear once; the ten largest clones hold about 18%. The sequenced sample was blood. The receptors shown here come from a woman aged 70-85 years in good health.

This clonotype turned up a few times. In nucleotides, the CDR3 is TGTGCCAGCTCATCCTCCCGTTTGACAGGTTCCCAAGAGACCCAGTACTTC. Protein sequence: CASSSSRLTGSQETQYF. The chain couples TRBV18 to TRBJ2-5, with TRBD1 as a possible D gene (6 bases). The V end was cut by 5 bases, the J end by 1 base, with 20 bases between. The CDR3 has 17 residues. Germline V gives CDR1 KGHSH, CDR2 LQKENI.

This clonotype was observed a few times. The chain employs TRBV20-1 and TRBJ2-1; D gene unclear. Germline assignment: CDR1 DFQATT and CDR2 SNEGSKA (reference sequence). V was cut by 0 bases and J by 3 bases, with 18 bases left in between. This CDR3 has 17 amino acids. The CDR3 loop reads CSARDIGDRRFYNEQFF. The CDR3 nucleotides are TGCAGTGCTAGAGATATAGGCGATCGTCGCTTCTACAATGAGCAGTTCTTC.

CDR3 sequence (DNA): TGCAGCGTTGAAGTGGGAGAGTCTAACTATGGCTACACCTTC. It encodes CSVEVGESNYGYTF. J is TRBJ1-2 and V is TRBV29-1, with D unresolved. Germline CDR1 reads SQVTM; CDR2 reads ANQGSEA. Between the trimmed V and J ends, which lost 1 base and 0 bases, there was a span of 9 bases. This CDR3 comprises 14 residues.

Concerning this clonotype: One junction end disagrees with the germline gene, perhaps due to a read error. The V call is TRBV20-1, the J call TRBJ2-3; D may be TRBD1 (6 bases). Germline V gives CDR1 DFQATT, CDR2 SNEGSKA (reference sequence). The CDR3 is 12 amino acids. CDR3 DNA: TGCAGTGTTAGAGGACAGACAGATACGCAGTATTTT. Translation: CSVRGQTDTQYF.

The V gene is TRBV6-5, the J gene TRBJ2-7, with D tentatively TRBD1 or TRBD2 (5 bases each). Trimming pared 0 bases from V and 1 base from J, leaving 13 bases between. The CDR3 is 16 amino acids. Germline CDR1 is MNHEY and CDR2 is SVGAGI. CDR3 amino acids: CASSYSSGAGSYEQYF. DNA of the CDR3: TGTGCCAGCAGTTACTCGTCCGGGGCAGGTTCCTACGAGCAGTACTTC.

V usage is TRBV6-6 and J usage is TRBJ2-1; 10 bases are a match to TRBD1. The germline gives CDR1 MNHNY, CDR2 SVGAGI (reference sequence). The CDR3 spans 14 residues. The V gene end was trimmed by 4 bases and the J gene end by 6 bases; junction bases not matched to a gene: 3. The DNA for the CDR3 is TGTGCCAGCAGTTCCGACAGGGGGCTCAATGAGCAGTTCTTC. Translated, it gives CASSSDRGLNEQFF.

This clonotype was observed many times. The chain is built from TRBV11-2 and TRBJ1-2; D possibly corresponds to TRBD1 (5 bases). The germline gives CDR1 SGHAT, CDR2 FQNNGV. The germline V and J ends were trimmed by 2 bases and 4 bases, with 8 bases remaining between them. The CDR3 runs 13 residues. The CDR3 sequence is CASSLSRAYGYTF. CDR3 nucleotide sequence: TGTGCCAGCAGCTTAAGCAGGGCCTATGGCTACACCTTC.

The CDR3 sequence: CASSLKLSKVDTQYF. DNA of the CDR3: TGCGCCAGCAGCTTGAAATTAAGCAAAGTGGATACGCAGTATTTT. The rearrangement joins TRBV5-1 to TRBJ2-3, with D uncertain. The CDR3 has 15 amino acids. Germline CDR1 reads SGHRS; CDR2 reads YFSETQ. V lost 1 base to trimming and J lost 6 bases, with 15 bases between them. The variable domain in full, completed from reference TRBV5-1 and TRBJ2-3, reads KAGVTQTPRYLIKTRGQQVTLSCSPISGHRSVSWYQQTPGQGLQFLFEYFSETQRNKGNFPGRFSGRQFSNSRSEMNVSTLELGDSALYLCASSLKLSKVDTQYFGPGTRLTVL.

The chain employs TRBV6-5 and TRBJ2-7; TRBD1 is a possible D gene (6 bases). Germline CDR1 and CDR2: MNHEY and SVGAGI. The V and J ends lost 0 bases and 7 bases respectively, with 16 bases between them. The CDR3 loop spans 15 amino acids. The CDR3 DNA reads TGTGCCAGCAGTTACTCGGGACACGGACCGACAGAGCAGTACTTC. Its protein is CASSYSGHGPTEQYF.

This clonotype was counted a few times. This sequence joins TRBV7-2 and TRBJ1-5; the match to TRBD1 covers 11 bases. Germline V gene lookup returns CDR1 SGHTA and CDR2 FQGNSA. There are 15 residues in the CDR3. V lost 3 bases and J lost 6; bases outside the gene matches: 4. CDR3 sequence: CASSFRTGGGQPQHF. Written as DNA, the CDR3 is TGTGCCAGCAGCTTTAGGACAGGGGGCGGTCAGCCCCAGCATTTT. Full variable domain (missing parts from reference TRBV7-2 and TRBJ1-5): GAGVSQSPSNKVTEKGKDVELRCDPISGHTALYWYRQSLGQGLEFLIYFQGNSAPDKSGLPSDRFSAERTGGSVSTLTIQRTQQEDSAVYLCASSFRTGGGQPQHFGDGTRLSIL.

This clonotype was seen more than once but under ten times. The final CDR3 position lacks the conserved phenylalanine or tryptophan, pointing to a likely read error. The chain joins TRBV5-1 to TRBJ1-4; D unresolved. This CDR3 region has 13 residues. Trimming removed 9 bases at V and 8 bases at J, with 17 bases between. From germline, CDR1 is SGHRS and CDR2 YFSETQ. The CDR3 sequence: CANPRHVEEKLFS. The CDR3 bases are TGCGCCAACCCAAGACACGTTGAAGAAAAACTGTTTTCT.

The chain carries TRBV27 and TRBJ1-5; no clear D gene. CDR1 is MNHEY, CDR2 SMNVEV, per germline (reference sequence). The ends were cut back, 3 bases at V and 6 bases at J, with 6 bases in the middle. The CDR3 has 12 residues. The CDR3 region has the DNA TGTGCCAGCAGTTTTTTTGGTCAGCCCCAGCATTTT. Protein product: CASSFFGQPQHF.